The 7 T cell receptor beta chains below all came from one sample that was sequenced in a study of T cells in localized non-small cell lung cancer. This table comes from immunoSEQ multiplex PCR, and its TCRdb copy is limited to in-frame clones, with some not included. This sample has about 59,000 clones, with 70% to 90% found just once. The sequencing used peripheral blood, collected before any cancer treatment. These receptors came from a man aged 40-75 years with stage I squamous cell lung carcinoma.

The chain recombines TRBV7-2 with TRBJ1-1, with D unresolved. From germline, CDR1 is SGHTA and CDR2 FQGNSA. V lost 3 bases and J lost 3, with 11 bases in between. This CDR3 contains 14 residues. The CDR3 region has the DNA TGTGCCAGCAGCTTCCAAGGATTGTACACTGAAGCTTTCTTT. Translating it yields CASSFQGLYTEAFF.

The J gene is TRBJ2-2, the V gene TRBV7-2, with 7 bases matching TRBD1. Germline assignment: CDR1 SGHTA and CDR2 FQGNSA. The CDR3 is 16 residues long. Trimming removed 5 bases from V and 1 base from J; junction bases left unmatched: 7. The CDR3 is CASSPSGQMNTGELFF. CDR3 in DNA: TGTGCCAGCAGCCCCTCGGGACAGATGAACACCGGGGAGCTGTTTTTT.

This rearrangement joins TRBV21-1 to TRBJ1-2. TRBV21-1 is classified as a pseudogene. This CDR3 comprises 14 residues. DNA for the CDR3: TGTGCCAGCAGCAATAAGAGAGGTAGCTATGGCTACACCTTC. Translating it yields CASSNKRGSYGYTF.

The chain links TRBV7-3 to TRBJ1-1; no definite D call. The CDR3 is made up of 16 amino acids. The ends were cut back, 1 base at V and 2 bases at J, with 14 bases in the middle. Germline CDR1 reads SGHTA; CDR2 reads FQGTGA. CDR3: CASSLNQETYNTEAFF. The DNA of the CDR3 is TGTGCCAGCAGCTTAAATCAGGAGACATATAACACTGAAGCTTTCTTT.

The J gene is TRBJ1-3, the V gene TRBV18; D is possibly TRBD1 (6 bases). V was cut by 5 bases and J by 0 bases, with 14 bases left in between. The CDR3 spans 16 residues. CDR1 KGHSH and CDR2 LQKENI come from the germline V gene. CDR3 protein: CASSTNREPSGNTIYF. The CDR3 DNA is TGTGCCAGCTCAACAAACAGGGAACCCTCTGGAAACACCATATATTTT.

The chain couples TRBV21-1 to TRBJ1-1; no DNA check was done on the table's D call, TRBD1. TRBV21-1 is described as a pseudogene. The CDR3 length is 17 residues. The CDR3 is CASSKCYRTGSNTEAFF. The CDR3 DNA reads as TGTGCCAGCAGCAAATGTTACCGGACAGGGAGTAACACTGAAGCTTTCTTT.

V usage is TRBV19 and J usage is TRBJ2-5, with TRBD2 matching 10 bases. CDR1 is LNHDA and CDR2 is SQIVND in the germline V gene (reference sequence). The CDR3 totals 18 residues. V gave up 0 bases and J gave up 5 bases; unmatched junction bases: 12. The CDR3 DNA follows: TGTGCCAGTAGTATAGATGGAGTAGCGGGAGGAGGCCGGGAGACCCAGTACTTC. It codes for CASSIDGVAGGGRETQYF.